This T cell receptor (beta chain) was retrieved from a study of shared T cell receptors in the human thymus. CDR1 is SGHVS and CDR2 is FQNEAQ in the germline V gene. V shed 11 bases and J shed 5 bases, with 15 bases lying between them. This CDR3 has 12 amino acids. Data came from immunoSEQ multiplex PCR; TCRdb stores just in-frame clones and leaves some out. The repertoire holds more than 550,000 clones, with more than 75% as singletons. These data are also associated with another study on human thymus T cells. As that report states: Resections removed during corrective heart surgery provided the thymus tissue used. Within thymic and blood repertoires, V and J gene usage appeared to be biased.

The source is a boy less than two years old with a congenital heart defect. Sequencing used thymocytes. The gene calls are TRBV7-8 and TRBJ1-1; no clear D. The CDR3 DNA is TGTGCCTCCCGGGGTGCGGCGACTGAAGCTTTCTTT. It is translated as CASRGAATEAFF.